This T cell receptor (beta chain) was captured by sequencing in a study of blood T cell repertoires in COVID-19. Study information: Some COVID-19 samples were acute and others convalescent; all came from the United States, Italy and Spain.

Participants were aged about 18 to 90 years, lived in 25 or so US areas, and enrolled virtually. Donors in Cohort 3 counted as recovered after two negative PCRs, clearance, or symptom resolution. Original processing methods: From reference gene primer amplification, estimates of nucleated cell counts were derived. Measured with immunoSEQ multiplex PCR; TCRdb has only the in-frame clones, and not every one. V, J and clone size reflect that table, while D and trimming were determined from the DNA. The repertoire holds over 200,000 clones, with over 75% as singletons. The CDR3 consists of 14 residues. The V end lost 3 bases, the J end lost 3 bases, and 9 bases lay between the germline ends.

Sample: PBMCs or T cells enriched from blood (not recorded which). This receptor was obtained from a man aged 18 to 29 who had recovered from COVID-19. The rearrangement uses TRBV23-1 and TRBJ2-1; tentatively, D is TRBD1 (6 bases). TRBV23-1 is noted as an ORF with a role that remains uncertain. The CDR3 loop reads CASSHLDSYNEQFF. For the CDR3, the DNA is TGCGCCAGCAGTCACCTGGACAGCTACAATGAGCAGTTCTTC.